This is a list of T cell receptor beta chains from one sample in a study of identical twins. TCRdb independently ran MiXCR on the 5' RACE reads; one entry per CDR3 protein. Of some 630,000 distinct CDR3 sequences listed, around 7.4% were seen once; the top ten hold less than 2%. The sample was also reused in another study, on yellow fever vaccine responses in identical twins.

Material for sequencing was PBMCs. The receptors shown here come from a woman between 18 and 30 years old in good health. Each CDR3 is given with its conserved first and last residue. Each record gives: CDR3 DNA, CDR3 protein, J gene, D gene, clone size, V gene. A D gene is named only where the DNA matches it firmly. Size tells how often a clone was seen (once, few, many) or the class of an expanded clone, and some rows leave it out.

DNA: TGTGCCAGCAGCTTGGAAACGGGGGGGCATGAGACCCAGTACTTC
CDR3: CASSLETGGHETQYF
J: TRBJ2-5
D: TRBD2
size: NA
V: TRBV5-5

DNA: TGTGCCAGCAGAGGGGTCAGGGGGCGCGCGGAGACCCAGTACTTC
CDR3: CASRGVRGRAETQYF
J: TRBJ2-5
D: TRBD1
size: few
V: TRBV11-2

DNA: TGTGCCAGCAGCTTACAGGGGGTAGGTCAGCCCCAGCATTTT
CDR3: CASSLQGVGQPQHF
J: TRBJ1-5
D: TRBD1
size: many
V: TRBV11-2

DNA: TGTGCCAGCAGTGCGAATGCGGGGGGGCTGACAGATACGCAGTATTTT
CDR3: CASSANAGGLTDTQYF
J: TRBJ2-3
D: TRBD2
size: many
V: TRBV12-3/TRBV12-4

DNA: TGTGCCACCAGTGACCAGGGACTGACAGATCAGCCCCAGCATTTT
CDR3: CATSDQGLTDQPQHF
J: TRBJ1-5
D: NA
size: few
V: TRBV24-1

DNA: TGTGCCACCAGCAGATCCCAACAGGGGGCTCAGAAAGAGACCCAGTACTTC
CDR3: CATSRSQQGAQKETQYF
J: TRBJ2-5
D: TRBD1
size: NA
V: TRBV15

DNA: TGTGCCAGCAGCCCTTACAGGGGGCGGGGAGAGACCCAGTACTTC
CDR3: CASSPYRGRGETQYF
J: TRBJ2-5
D: TRBD1
size: NA
V: TRBV5-6

DNA: TGTGCCAGCAGCCAAGATTCCGGACGGCGGAATTCACCCCTCCACTTT
CDR3: CASSQDSGRRNSPLHF
J: TRBJ1-6
D: NA
size: few
V: TRBV3-1

DNA: TGTGCCAGCAGTTCGCATTGGCGGGGGGCCTCCTACAATGAGCAGTTCTTC
CDR3: CASSSHWRGASYNEQFF
J: TRBJ2-1
D: TRBD2
size: many
V: TRBV28

DNA: TGTGCCATCAGTGGGGACAGGGATGAGCAGTTCTTC
CDR3: CAISGDRDEQFF
J: TRBJ2-1
D: TRBD1
size: few
V: TRBV10-3

DNA: TGCAGTGCTAGGGCCGGACAGGGGGACACTGAAGCTTTCTTT
CDR3: CSARAGQGDTEAFF
J: TRBJ1-1
D: TRBD1
size: many
V: TRBV20-1

DNA: TGCGCCAGCAGTCCCCGGGACGTACCCTACAATGAGCAGTTCTTC
CDR3: CASSPRDVPYNEQFF
J: TRBJ2-1
D: NA
size: NA
V: TRBV5-1

DNA: TGCAGTGCTAGAGTCACCGGCCGCAATCAGCCCCAGCATTTT
CDR3: CSARVTGRNQPQHF
J: TRBJ1-5
D: NA
size: many
V: TRBV20-1

DNA: TGCAGTGCCCGAGGGGAGGGGAACACTGAAGCTTTCTTT
CDR3: CSARGEGNTEAFF
J: TRBJ1-1
D: NA
size: many
V: TRBV20-1

DNA: TGCGCCAGCAGCTTGGAGCTCGCAGAGGAAAAACTGTTTTTT
CDR3: CASSLELAEEKLFF
J: TRBJ1-4
D: NA
size: many
V: TRBV5-1

DNA: TGTGCCAGCAGCCCCCCAAACAGGGAGACTGAAGCTTTCTTT
CDR3: CASSPPNRETEAFF
J: TRBJ1-1
D: NA
size: NA
V: TRBV11-2

DNA: TGTGCCAGCACCCCCGGGACAGCCTCCTACGAGCAGTACTTC
CDR3: CASTPGTASYEQYF
J: TRBJ2-7
D: TRBD1
size: many
V: TRBV12-3/TRBV12-4